Reported below is one T cell receptor beta chain. These data originate in a study of blood T cell repertoires in COVID-19. The table came from immunoSEQ multiplex PCR; TCRdb's copy has only in-frame clones and leaves some out. This table has around 340,000 clones, roughly nine tenths appearing once. The CDR3 sequence is 13 residues long. V was clipped by 7 bases and J by 0 bases, with 11 bases between them. Germline CDR1 reads SGHNT; CDR2 reads YYREEE (reference sequence). Sequenced sample: peripheral blood. The receptor was derived from a woman in her fifties or sixties with COVID-19, enrolled during active disease. The V gene is TRBV5-4, the J gene TRBJ2-7, with D possibly being TRBD1 (5 bases). This CDR3 is CASATVGSYEQYF. Here the CDR3 DNA reads TGTGCCAGCGCGACAGTCGGCTCCTACGAGCAGTACTTC. The whole variable domain, filled in from reference TRBV5-4 and TRBJ2-7, reads ETGVTQSPTHLIKTRGQQVTLRCSSQSGHNTVSWYQQALGQGPQFIFQYYREEENGRGNFPPRFSGLQFPNYSSELNVNALELDDSALYLCASATVGSYEQYFGPGTRLTVT.